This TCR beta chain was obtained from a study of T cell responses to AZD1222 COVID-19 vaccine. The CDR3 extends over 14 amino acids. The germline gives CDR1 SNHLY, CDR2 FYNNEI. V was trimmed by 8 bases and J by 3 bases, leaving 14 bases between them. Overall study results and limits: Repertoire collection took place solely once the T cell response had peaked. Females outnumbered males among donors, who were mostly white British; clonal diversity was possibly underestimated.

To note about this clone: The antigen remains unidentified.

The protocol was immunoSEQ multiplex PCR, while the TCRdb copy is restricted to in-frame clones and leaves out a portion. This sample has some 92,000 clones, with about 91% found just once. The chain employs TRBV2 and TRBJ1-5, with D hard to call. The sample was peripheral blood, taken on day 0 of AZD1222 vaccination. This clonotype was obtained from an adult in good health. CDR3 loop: CASGSGIINQPQHF. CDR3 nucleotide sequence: TGTGCCAGCGGCTCGGGGATTATCAATCAGCCCCAGCATTTT.